The clone carrying this T cell receptor beta chain was detected a few times. What it binds is not known. One end of the junction varies from germline; a read error may be responsible. These data come from a study of CD8 T cells in ankylosing spondylitis. Overall study results and limits: Seemingly characteristic of ankylosing spondylitis blood was a TCR beta motif consisting of about 8 highly homologous variants. Relatively rare in peripheral blood, disease-linked clones were also CD8+. Earlier work had already found some motif variants in reactive arthritis synovial fluid and blood.

By quantitative 5'-RACE with molecular barcodes, the TCR beta libraries were made. Each CDR3 protein gets one entry after TCRdb re-called the 5' RACE reads with MiXCR. In the table there are some 700,000 distinct CDR3 sequences, about 20% of which are singletons. The CDR3 totals 18 residues. Germline V gene data show CDR1 as KGHDR and CDR2 as SFDVKD. This clonotype was sampled from a male donor with ankylosing spondylitis. The genes are TRBV24-1 and TRBJ2-3, with D maybe TRBD1 (6 bases). Material for sequencing was blood, either unsorted or a sorted T cell fraction (not recorded which). CDR3: CATSGLTGAGSGADTQYF. The CDR3 DNA follows: TGTGCCACCAGTGGTTTGACAGGTGCTGGAAGTGGAGCAGATACGCAGTATTTT.